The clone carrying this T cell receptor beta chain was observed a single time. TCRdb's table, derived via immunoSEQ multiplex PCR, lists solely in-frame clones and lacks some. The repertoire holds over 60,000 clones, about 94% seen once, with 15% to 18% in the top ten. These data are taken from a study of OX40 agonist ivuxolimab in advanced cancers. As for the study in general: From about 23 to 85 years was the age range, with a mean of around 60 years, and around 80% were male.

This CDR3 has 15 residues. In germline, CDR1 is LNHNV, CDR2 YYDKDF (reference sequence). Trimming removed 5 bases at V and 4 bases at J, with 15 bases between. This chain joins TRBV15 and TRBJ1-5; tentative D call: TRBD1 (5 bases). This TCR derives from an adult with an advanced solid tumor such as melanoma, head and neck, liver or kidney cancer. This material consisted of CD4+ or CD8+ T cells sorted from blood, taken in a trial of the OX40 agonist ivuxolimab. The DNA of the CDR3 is TGTGCCACCAGCCGTGAGGGACCGGAAAATCAGCCCCAGCATTTT. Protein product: CATSREGPENQPQHF.